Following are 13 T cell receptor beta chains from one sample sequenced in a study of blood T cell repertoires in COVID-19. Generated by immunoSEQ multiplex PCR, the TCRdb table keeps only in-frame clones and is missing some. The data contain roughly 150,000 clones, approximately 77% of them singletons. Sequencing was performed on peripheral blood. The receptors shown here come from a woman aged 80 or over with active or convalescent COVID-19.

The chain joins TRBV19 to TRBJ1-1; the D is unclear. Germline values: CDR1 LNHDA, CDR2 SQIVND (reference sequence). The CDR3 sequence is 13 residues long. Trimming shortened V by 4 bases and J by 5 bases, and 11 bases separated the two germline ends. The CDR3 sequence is CASSNSIRTEAFF. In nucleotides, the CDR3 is TGTGCCAGTAGTAACAGTATAAGAACTGAAGCTTTCTTT.

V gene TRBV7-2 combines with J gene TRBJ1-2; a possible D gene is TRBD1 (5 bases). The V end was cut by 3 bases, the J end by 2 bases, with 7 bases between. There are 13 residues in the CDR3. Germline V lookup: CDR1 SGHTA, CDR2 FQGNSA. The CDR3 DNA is TGTGCCAGCAGCTTGGGGCGGAACTATGGCTACACCTTC. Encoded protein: CASSLGRNYGYTF.

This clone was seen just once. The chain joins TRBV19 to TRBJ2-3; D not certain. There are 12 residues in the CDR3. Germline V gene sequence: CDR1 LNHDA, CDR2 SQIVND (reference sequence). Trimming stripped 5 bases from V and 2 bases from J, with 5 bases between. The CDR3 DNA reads TGTGCCAGTAGTCGAGCCACAGATACGCAGTATTTT. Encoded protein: CASSRATDTQYF.

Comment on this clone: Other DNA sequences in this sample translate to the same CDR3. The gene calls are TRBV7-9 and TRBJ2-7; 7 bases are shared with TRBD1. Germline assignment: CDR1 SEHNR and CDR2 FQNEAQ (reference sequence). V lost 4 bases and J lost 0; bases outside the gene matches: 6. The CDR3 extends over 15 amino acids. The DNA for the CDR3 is TGTGCCAGCAGCTGGCGACAGGGAGCCTCCTACGAGCAGTACTTC. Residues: CASSWRQGASYEQYF.

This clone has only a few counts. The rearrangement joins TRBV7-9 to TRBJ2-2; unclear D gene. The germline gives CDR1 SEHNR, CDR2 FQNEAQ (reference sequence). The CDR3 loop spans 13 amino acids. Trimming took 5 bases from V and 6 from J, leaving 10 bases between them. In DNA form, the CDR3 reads TGTGCCAGCAGCGCACAGATGGCCGGGGAGCTGTTTTTT. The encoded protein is CASSAQMAGELFF.

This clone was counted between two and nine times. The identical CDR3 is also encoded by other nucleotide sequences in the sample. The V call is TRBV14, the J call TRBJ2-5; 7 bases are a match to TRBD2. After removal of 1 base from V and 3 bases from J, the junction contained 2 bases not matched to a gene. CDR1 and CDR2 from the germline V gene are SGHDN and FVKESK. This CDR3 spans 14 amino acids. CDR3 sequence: CASSQGGGKETQYF. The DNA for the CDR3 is TGTGCCAGCAGCCAAGGGGGAGGGAAAGAGACCCAGTACTTC.

The CDR3 here is CAISGGTDKAFF. CDR3 DNA: TGTGCCATCAGCGGTGGGACAGACAAAGCTTTCTTT. The rearrangement joins TRBV10-3 to TRBJ1-1; 7 bases align to TRBD1. The germline V gene has CDR1 ENHRY and CDR2 SYGVKD. The V gene end was trimmed by 6 bases and the J gene end by 9 bases; junction bases not matched to a gene: 7. The length of the CDR3 is 12 residues.

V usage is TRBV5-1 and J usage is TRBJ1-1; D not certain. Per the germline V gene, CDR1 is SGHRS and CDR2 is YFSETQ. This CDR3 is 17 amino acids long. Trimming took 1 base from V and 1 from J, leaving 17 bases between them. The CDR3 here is CASSLSTGFVENTEAFF. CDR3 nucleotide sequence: TGCGCCAGCAGCTTGAGTACCGGTTTTGTAGAGAACACTGAAGCTTTCTTT.

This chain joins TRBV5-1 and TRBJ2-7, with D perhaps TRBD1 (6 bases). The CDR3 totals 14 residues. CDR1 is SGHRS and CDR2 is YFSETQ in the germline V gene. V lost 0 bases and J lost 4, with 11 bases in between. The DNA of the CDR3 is TGCGCCAGCAGCTTGGAACAGGGTAGTTACGAGCAGTACTTC. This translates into CASSLEQGSYEQYF.

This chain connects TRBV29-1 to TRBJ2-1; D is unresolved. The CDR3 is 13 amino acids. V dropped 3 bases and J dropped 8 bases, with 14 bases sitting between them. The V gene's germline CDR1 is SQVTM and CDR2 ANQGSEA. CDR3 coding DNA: TGCAGCGTTGAGAGCCCCCCCAAACATGAGCAGTTCTTC. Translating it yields CSVESPPKHEQFF.

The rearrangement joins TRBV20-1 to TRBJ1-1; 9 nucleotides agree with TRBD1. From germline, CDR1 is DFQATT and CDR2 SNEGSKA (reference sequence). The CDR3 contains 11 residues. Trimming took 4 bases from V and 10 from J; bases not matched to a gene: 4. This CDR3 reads CSATGTGRAFF. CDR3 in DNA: TGCAGTGCTACCGGGACAGGGCGAGCTTTCTTT.

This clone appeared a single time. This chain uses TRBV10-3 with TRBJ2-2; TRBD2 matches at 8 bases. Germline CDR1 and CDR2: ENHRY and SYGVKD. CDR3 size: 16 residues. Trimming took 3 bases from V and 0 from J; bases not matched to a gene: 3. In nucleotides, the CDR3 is TGTGCCATCAGTGACCGACTAGCGCCGAACACCGGGGAGCTGTTTTTT. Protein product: CAISDRLAPNTGELFF.

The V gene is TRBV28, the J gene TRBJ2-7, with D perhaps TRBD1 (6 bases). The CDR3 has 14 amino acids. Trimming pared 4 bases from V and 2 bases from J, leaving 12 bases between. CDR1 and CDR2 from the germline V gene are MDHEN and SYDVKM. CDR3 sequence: CASSYTGSTYEQYF. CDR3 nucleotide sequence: TGTGCCAGCAGTTATACAGGGTCTACCTACGAGCAGTACTTC.